A single count supports the clone carrying this T cell receptor (beta chain). Its target is not known. The data stem from a study of T-cell memory formation after mild COVID-19. Study details: There were largely donor-specific TCR clusters.

Study-wide results and limits: Contracting CD8+ clones were enriched in EMRA, CD4+ mainly in CM and EM. Whether second-wave clones peaking at day 37 were SARS-CoV-2 specific went unconfirmed. Whereas later expanders leaned CD4+, clones contracting day 15 to 85 showed a balanced CD4/CD8 makeup.

Via MiXCR, TCRdb re-called the 5' RACE reads, giving one row per CDR3 protein. The sample lists approximately 490,000 distinct CDR3 sequences, around 21% occurring once. The sequenced sample was PBMCs or a T cell subset sorted from them (not recorded which). The sequence was obtained from an adult woman who had mild COVID-19 (a few samples of this study predate the infection). Cell type and time point are not known.

The CDR3 reads CATSDSRTSGAYNEQFF. The DNA of the CDR3 is TGTGCCACCAGTGATTCTAGGACTAGCGGGGCATACAATGAGCAGTTCTTC. The genes are TRBV24-1 and TRBJ2-1; 12 nucleotides match TRBD2. The V gene end was trimmed by 2 bases and the J gene end by 4 bases; junction bases not matched to a gene: 5. CDR1 and CDR2 from the germline V gene are KGHDR and SFDVKD. The CDR3 consists of 17 residues.